A single sample is the source of the 30 T cell receptor beta chains below, sequenced in a study of blood T cell repertoires in COVID-19. Assay used: immunoSEQ multiplex PCR; TCRdb lists only in-frame clones, some missing. The sample lists a few hundred thousand clones, around 85% occurring once. The sample consisted of peripheral blood. The origin of the receptors is a woman between 18 and 30 years old with acute or convalescent COVID-19.

This chain uses TRBV28 with TRBJ1-2; 9 nucleotides agree with TRBD1. Trimming removed 5 bases from V and 4 bases from J; junction bases left unmatched: 5. This CDR3 contains 14 residues. CDR1 and CDR2 (germline): MDHEN, SYDVKM. The CDR3 reads CASSVGTGSYGYTF. The CDR3 DNA sequence: TGTGCCAGCAGTGTCGGGACAGGGAGCTATGGCTACACCTTC.

The chain links TRBV2 to TRBJ1-3; weak D call: TRBD1 (6 bases). Trimming stripped 4 bases from V and 2 bases from J, with 12 bases between. The CDR3 extends over 15 amino acids. Germline V gene lookup returns CDR1 SNHLY and CDR2 FYNNEI. Here the CDR3 DNA reads TGTGCCAGCAGTGCACCGACAGGAGCTGGAAACACCATATATTTT. It yields the protein CASSAPTGAGNTIYF.

This clone has a handful of counts. The chain carries TRBV10-3 and TRBJ1-1; tentative D call: TRBD1 (6 bases). This CDR3 is 15 amino acids long. The ends were cut back, 0 bases at V and 1 base at J, with 9 bases in the middle. Looked up from germline, CDR1 is ENHRY and CDR2 is SYGVKD. The CDR3 nucleotides are TGTGCCATCAGTGAGTCAGTGGGGGCGAACACTGAAGCTTTCTTT. Amino acids: CAISESVGANTEAFF.

The V gene is TRBV10-3, the J gene TRBJ2-7; 7 bases line up with TRBD2. The V gene's germline CDR1 is ENHRY and CDR2 SYGVKD. This CDR3 is 16 amino acids long. Trimming took 5 bases from V and 3 from J; bases not matched to a gene: 13. CDR3 nucleotide sequence: TGTGCCATCAGTAGATTAGTGAGCGGGGAATTCTACGAGCAGTACTTC. As protein: CAISRLVSGEFYEQYF.

The chain combines TRBV6-4 with TRBJ2-1, with 12 nucleotides matching TRBD2. Germline CDR1 reads MRHNA; CDR2 reads SNTAGT. The CDR3 sequence is 16 residues long. V lost 3 bases to trimming and J lost 7 bases; unmatched junction nucleotides: 7. The CDR3 region is CASSESGGTSGNEQFF. The CDR3 DNA reads as TGTGCCAGCAGTGAGAGCGGCGGGACTAGCGGGAATGAGCAGTTCTTC.

Here the CDR3 DNA reads TGTGCCAGCAGCCTCACAGATACGCAGTATTTT. It is translated as CASSLTDTQYF. This chain connects TRBV12-3 or TRBV12-4 to TRBJ2-3; D is unclear. With 6 bases removed from V and 2 bases from J, the gap between germline ends came to 3 bases. The CDR3 spans 11 residues.

This chain connects TRBV4-1 to TRBJ1-1; D may be TRBD1 (5 bases). V lost 3 bases and J lost 6, with 11 bases in between. The CDR3 is made up of 13 amino acids. The V gene's germline CDR1 is MGHRA and CDR2 YSYEKL. The CDR3 DNA reads TGCGCCAGCAGCCAGGCGTGGGGGGCTGAAGCTTTCTTT. Translation gives CASSQAWGAEAFF.

Only a few counts were recorded for this clone. The chain recombines TRBV15 with TRBJ2-7; 9 bases are a match to TRBD1. Germline CDR1 LNHNV, CDR2 YYDKDF (reference sequence). The trim removed 1 base at V and 4 bases at J, leaving 8 bases unmatched. This CDR3 has 16 residues. CDR3 nucleotide sequence: TGTGCCACCAGCAGAGGACACACCGGGACAGGGTACGAGCAGTACTTC. As protein: CATSRGHTGTGYEQYF.

The rearrangement joins TRBV6-2 or TRBV6-3 to TRBJ1-1; D is perhaps TRBD1 (5 bases). The CDR3 runs to 16 residues. In germline, CDR1 is MNHEY, CDR2 SVGEGT. The V end lost 2 bases, the J end lost 3 bases, and 16 bases lay between the germline ends. The CDR3 is CASSYRSGGMDTEAFF. DNA of the CDR3: TGTGCCAGCAGTTACCGCTCGGGGGGGATGGACACTGAAGCTTTCTTT.

This clone has a handful of counts. The genes are TRBV7-9 and TRBJ1-2, with D possibly TRBD1 on 6 matching bases. Deletions cut 5 bases from V and 2 bases from J, with 15 bases between. CDR1 and CDR2 from the germline V gene are SEHNR and FQNEAQ (reference sequence). The CDR3 covers 15 residues. The CDR3 bases are TGTGCCAGCAGCGATCCGCTACAGGGCAACTATGGCTACACCTTC. Translated, it gives CASSDPLQGNYGYTF.

This CDR3 is CSVEDSRNTEAFF. The DNA of the CDR3 is TGCAGCGTTGAAGATTCCAGGAACACTGAAGCTTTCTTT. The chain joins TRBV29-1 to TRBJ1-1, with D unresolved. Germline assignment: CDR1 SQVTM and CDR2 ANQGSEA. This CDR3 region has 13 residues. V lost 0 bases, J lost 1 base, and 6 bases lay in between.

This clone has a count of ten or more. The chain links TRBV6-6 to TRBJ1-2, with D possibly being TRBD1 (6 bases). The ends were cut back, 6 bases at V and 1 base at J, with 9 bases in the middle. The CDR3 loop spans 13 amino acids. Germline lookup yields CDR1 MNHNY and CDR2 SVGAGI (reference sequence). CDR3 in DNA: TGTGCCAGCAGCCCAGGGGTTAACTATGGCTACACCTTC. Translation gives CASSPGVNYGYTF.

V is TRBV7-8 and J is TRBJ1-2, with a possible D match to TRBD1 (5 bases). Germline CDR1 reads SGHVS; CDR2 reads FQNEAQ. The CDR3 runs to 16 residues. Trimming shortened V by 0 bases and J by 4 bases, and 15 bases separated the two germline ends. The CDR3 protein is CASSLAGGRGGYGYTF. CDR3 sequence (DNA): TGTGCCAGCAGCTTAGCCGGGGGGAGGGGCGGCTATGGCTACACCTTC.

The chain is built from TRBV4-2 and TRBJ1-1; D might be TRBD1 (5 bases). Germline CDR1 and CDR2: LGHNA and YNFKEQ. The CDR3 runs 15 residues. V lost 1 base and J lost 4, with 13 bases in between. As DNA, the CDR3 is TGTGCCAGCAGCCAAGGCCAGCAAGGGGTCACTGAAGCTTTCTTT. This gives the protein CASSQGQQGVTEAFF.

The V gene is TRBV6-5, the J gene TRBJ1-5, with D maybe TRBD1 (6 bases). CDR1 and CDR2 from the germline V gene are MNHEY and SVGAGI. V was shortened by 10 bases and J by 0 bases, with 16 bases between the two germline ends. The CDR3 covers 15 residues. The CDR3 bases are TGTGCCACCCTCCTTGGACAGTATAGCAATCAGCCCCAGCATTTT. Amino acid sequence: CATLLGQYSNQPQHF.

V gene TRBV6-1 combines with J gene TRBJ1-2; 9 bases are a match to TRBD1. The CDR3 loop spans 17 amino acids. Germline trimming cut 2 bases from V and 0 bases from J; bases unmatched to any gene: 7. Germline loops: CDR1 MNHNS, CDR2 SASEGT. The CDR3 bases are TGTGCCAGCAGTGAACGAAGGACAGGGGCATCTAACTATGGCTACACCTTC. Translation gives CASSERRTGASNYGYTF.

J is TRBJ1-4 and V is TRBV6-1; 7 bases line up with TRBD1. The length of the CDR3 is 14 residues. Per the germline V gene, CDR1 is MNHNS and CDR2 is SASEGT. V lost 2 bases to trimming and J lost 7 bases; unmatched junction nucleotides: 4. As DNA, the CDR3 is TGTGCCAGCAGTGAAAATTACAGGGGTGAAAAACTGTTTTTT. It translates to CASSENYRGEKLFF.

The rearrangement uses TRBV27 and TRBJ2-2, with TRBD2 identical over 10 bases. The V segment lost 2 bases and the J segment 0 bases; nucleotides outside the gene matches: 15. CDR1 and CDR2 from the germline V gene are MNHEY and SMNVEV (reference sequence). CDR3 length: 21 amino acids. The CDR3 is CASSLAPGLALGWTNTGELFF. CDR3 nucleotides: TGTGCCAGCAGTTTAGCGCCGGGACTAGCGCTTGGTTGGACGAACACCGGGGAGCTGTTTTTT.

The V gene is TRBV28, the J gene TRBJ2-1; D may be TRBD1 (5 bases). The CDR3 contains 11 residues. CDR1 and CDR2 from the germline V gene are MDHEN and SYDVKM. V gave up 7 bases and J gave up 9 bases, with 10 bases separating them. As DNA, the CDR3 is TGTGCCAGCAAATCGCAGGGTGAGCAGTTCTTC. Translating it yields CASKSQGEQFF.

V gene TRBV5-5 combines with J gene TRBJ1-1; TRBD1 matches 7 bases. CDR3 length: 14 amino acids. The germline gives CDR1 SGHKS, CDR2 YYEKEE (reference sequence). The V gene end was trimmed by 2 bases and the J gene end by 4 bases; junction bases not matched to a gene: 5. The CDR3 region has the DNA TGTGCCAGCAGCTTTACAGGGGTGGGCACTGAAGCTTTCTTT. It encodes CASSFTGVGTEAFF.

This chain uses TRBV24-1 with TRBJ2-5, with D possibly matching TRBD1 (5 bases). Germline CDR1 is KGHDR and CDR2 is SFDVKD. The CDR3 contains 14 residues. V was shortened by 4 bases and J by 5 bases, with 13 bases between the two germline ends. The DNA of the CDR3 is TGTGCCACCAGTGACCAATCAGGGTTGGAGACCCAGTACTTC. Protein sequence: CATSDQSGLETQYF.

V usage is TRBV7-2 and J usage is TRBJ2-2; D is unresolved. Trimming pared 5 bases from V and 0 bases from J, leaving 7 bases between. The germline gives CDR1 SGHTA, CDR2 FQGNSA. CDR3 size: 14 residues. The CDR3 here is CASSTRANTGELFF. The CDR3 DNA follows: TGTGCCAGCAGCACCCGGGCGAACACCGGGGAGCTGTTTTTT.

The CDR3 reads CASSEYLSSTDTQYF. The CDR3 bases are TGTGCCAGCAGTGAGTATCTGTCTAGCACAGATACGCAGTATTTT. The rearrangement uses TRBV6-1 and TRBJ2-3; D gene unclear. Germline V gene lookup returns CDR1 MNHNS and CDR2 SASEGT. Trimming shortened V by 3 bases and J by 0 bases, and 10 bases separated the two germline ends. This CDR3 is built from 15 residues.

This clone was seen just once. This chain uses TRBV29-1 with TRBJ2-2; D perhaps matches TRBD1 (5 bases). The CDR3 has 14 amino acids. Trimming shortened V by 1 base and J by 6 bases, and 12 bases separated the two germline ends. CDR1 SQVTM and CDR2 ANQGSEA come from the germline V gene. Here the CDR3 DNA reads TGCAGCGTTGAAGCCAACCCAGGGTCCGGGGAGCTGTTTTTT. Its translation is CSVEANPGSGELFF.

This sequence joins TRBV28 and TRBJ1-3; D gene ambiguous. The CDR3 sequence is 13 residues long. The V end was cut by 3 bases, the J end by 5 bases, with 8 bases between. Germline CDR1 and CDR2: MDHEN and SYDVKM. The chain's CDR3 is CASSLAVRNTIYF. As DNA, the CDR3 is TGTGCCAGCAGTTTGGCGGTCCGAAACACCATATATTTT. The full variable domain, its missing parts supplied by reference TRBV28 and TRBJ1-3, is DVKVTQSSRYLVKRTGEKVFLECVQDMDHENMFWYRQDPGLGLRLIYFSYDVKMKEKGDIPEGYSVSREKKERFSLILESASTNQTSMYLCASSLAVRNTIYFGEGSWLTVV.

J is TRBJ1-3 and V is TRBV9, with D possibly matching TRBD1 (5 bases). The V end lost 2 bases, the J end lost 2 bases, and 8 bases lay between the germline ends. CDR3 length equals 14 residues. Germline V CDR1 and CDR2: SGDLS, YYNGEE. As DNA, the CDR3 is TGTGCCAGCAGCGTGTCGGGGGCTGGAAACACCATATATTTT. The encoded protein is CASSVSGAGNTIYF.

The rearrangement uses TRBV28 and TRBJ2-2; TRBD1 might be the D (6 bases). V gave up 7 bases and J gave up 3 bases, with 18 bases separating them. The CDR3 spans 16 residues. The germline V gene encodes CDR1 MDHEN and CDR2 SYDVKM. The DNA of the CDR3 is TGTGCCAGCACCTCCGGAGACAGGTGGGACACCGGGGAGCTGTTTTTT. Amino acid sequence: CASTSGDRWDTGELFF.

The rearrangement links TRBV30 to TRBJ1-2, with no clear D. The V end lost 4 bases, the J end lost 7 bases, and 10 bases lay between the germline ends. Germline-derived CDR1 and CDR2 are GTSNPN and SVGIG (reference sequence). The CDR3 length is 11 residues. Written as DNA, the CDR3 is TGTGCCTGGAACTCCGGAGGTGGCTACACCTTC. It is translated as CAWNSGGGYTF.

The chain has TRBV28 and TRBJ2-7; perhaps TRBD1 as D (7 bases). The V gene's germline CDR1 is MDHEN and CDR2 SYDVKM. Trimming removed 8 bases from V and 4 bases from J, with 12 bases in between. The CDR3 is 12 amino acids. The chain's CDR3 is CASQGGSYEQYF. The CDR3 DNA follows: TGTGCCAGCCAGGGGGGCTCTTACGAGCAGTACTTC.

The chain couples TRBV11-2 to TRBJ1-3; 7 bases are a match to TRBD1. Trimming at V came to 6 bases and at J to 3 bases, leaving 5 bases not matched to a gene. The CDR3 contains 14 residues. CDR1 and CDR2 (germline): SGHAT, FQNNGV. CDR3 in amino acids: CASSIDRVGNTIYF. The CDR3 DNA is TGTGCCAGCAGTATAGACAGGGTTGGAAACACCATATATTTT. Drawing the rest from reference TRBV11-2 and TRBJ1-3, the complete variable domain is EAGVAQSPRYKIIEKRQSVAFWCNPISGHATLYWYQQILGQGPKLLIQFQNNGVVDDSQLPKDRFSAERLKGVDSTLKIQPAKLEDSAVYLCASSIDRVGNTIYFGEGSWLTVV.